This T cell receptor (beta chain) was sequenced in a study of T cell repertoires in cytomegalovirus infection. Study at large: CMV infection plus the matching HLA type was flagged by public TCR beta signatures.

This clonotype was recorded many times. Its antigen is not known. Germline values: CDR1 SGHTA, CDR2 FQGNSA. Trimming took 5 bases from V and 1 from J, leaving 23 bases between them. The CDR3 has 18 residues. MiXCR, applied by TCRdb to the reads, yields one record per CDR3 protein. Of under 850,000 distinct CDR3 sequences listed, roughly a third are singletons. This chain joins TRBV7-2 and TRBJ1-1, with D perhaps matching TRBD1 (5 bases). Sample: cultured PBMCs, taken from culture after CMV antigen stimulation. This clonotype originated in a human donor in good health (CMV status not recorded). Some clones in this sample may be carry-over from other donors' samples. Written as DNA, the CDR3 is TGTGCCAGCAGCCCACGCCCGGGGGAGGACAAACAGAACACTGAAGCTTTCTTT. Its translation is CASSPRPGEDKQNTEAFF.